This T cell receptor beta chain came from a study of blood T cell repertoires in COVID-19. Across the study: Both acute and convalescent COVID-19 samples were obtained from the United States, Italy and Spain. Sources were T cells, B-cell-depleted T cells, or PBMCs; the material itself was cDNA or gDNA.

This clone was detected only a few times. This CDR3 is 16 amino acids long. With 3 bases clipped from V and 6 bases from J, the junction kept 9 bases outside the gene matches. The germline V gene encodes CDR1 MGHDK and CDR2 SYGVNS. How the authors handled the data: How many nucleated cells were present was estimated from reference gene primer amplification. The repertoire was sequenced with immunoSEQ multiplex PCR; TCRdb's copy has only in-frame clones and lacks some. V and J calls and clone size are given by that table; D and trimming were obtained from the DNA. The sample gives 650,000 to 800,000 clones, just under 90% of which show up once; 0.2% to 0.3% is in the top ten.

The chain joins TRBV25-1 to TRBJ2-1, with 9 positions matching TRBD1. This clonotype was obtained from a young woman with acute or convalescent COVID-19. The sample consisted of peripheral blood. The CDR3 is CASSDPRQGVLNEQFF. CDR3 bases: TGTGCCAGCAGTGATCCGAGACAGGGGGTACTCAATGAGCAGTTCTTC.